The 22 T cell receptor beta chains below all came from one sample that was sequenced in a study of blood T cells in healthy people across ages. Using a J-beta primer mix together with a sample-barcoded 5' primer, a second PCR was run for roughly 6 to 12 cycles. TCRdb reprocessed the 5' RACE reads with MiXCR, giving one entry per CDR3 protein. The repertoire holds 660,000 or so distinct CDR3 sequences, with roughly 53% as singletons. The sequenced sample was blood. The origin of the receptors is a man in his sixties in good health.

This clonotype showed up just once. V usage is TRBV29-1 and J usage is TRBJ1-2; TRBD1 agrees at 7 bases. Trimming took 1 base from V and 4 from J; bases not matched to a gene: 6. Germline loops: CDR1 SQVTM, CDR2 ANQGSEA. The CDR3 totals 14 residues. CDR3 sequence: CSVEAVRGVYGYTF. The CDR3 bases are TGCAGCGTTGAAGCTGTCAGGGGGGTCTATGGCTACACCTTC.

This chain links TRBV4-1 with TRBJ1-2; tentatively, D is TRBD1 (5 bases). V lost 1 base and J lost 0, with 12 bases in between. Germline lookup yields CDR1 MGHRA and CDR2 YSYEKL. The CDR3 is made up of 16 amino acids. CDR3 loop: CASSQGGTRANYGYTF. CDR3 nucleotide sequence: TGCGCCAGCAGCCAAGGGGGGACCCGAGCTAACTATGGCTACACCTTC.

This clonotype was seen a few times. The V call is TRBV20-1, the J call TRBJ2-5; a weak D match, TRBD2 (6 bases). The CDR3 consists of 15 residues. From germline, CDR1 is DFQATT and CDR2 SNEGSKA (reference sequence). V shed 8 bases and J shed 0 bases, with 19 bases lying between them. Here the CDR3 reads CSTLPGLSYQETQYF. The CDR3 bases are TGCAGTACTCTACCGGGACTCTCGTACCAAGAGACCCAGTACTTC.

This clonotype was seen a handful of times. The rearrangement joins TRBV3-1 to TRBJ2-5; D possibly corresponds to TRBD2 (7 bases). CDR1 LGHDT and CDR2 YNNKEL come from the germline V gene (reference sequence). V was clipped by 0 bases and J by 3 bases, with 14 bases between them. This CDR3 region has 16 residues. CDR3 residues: CASSQDVRGGEETQYF. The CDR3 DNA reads TGTGCCAGCAGCCAAGATGTCAGGGGAGGGGAAGAGACCCAGTACTTC.

In DNA form, the CDR3 reads TGTGCCAGCAGCCAAGATTTGGCGGAAACCTACAATGAGCAGTTCTTC. It translates to CASSQDLAETYNEQFF. J is TRBJ2-1 and V is TRBV3-1; D remains ambiguous. CDR3 length equals 16 residues. Trimming removed 0 bases at V and 2 bases at J, with 11 bases between. CDR1 and CDR2 from the germline V gene are LGHDT and YNNKEL (reference sequence).

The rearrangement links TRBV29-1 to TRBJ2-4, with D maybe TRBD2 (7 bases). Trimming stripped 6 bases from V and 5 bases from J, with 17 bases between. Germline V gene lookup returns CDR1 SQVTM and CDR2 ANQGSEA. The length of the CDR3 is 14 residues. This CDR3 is CSVGGGADQNIQYF. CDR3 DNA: TGCAGCGTCGGTGGGGGGGCTGATCAAAACATTCAGTACTTC.

CDR3 region: CASSPSVSGGVDTQYF. The CDR3 DNA reads as TGTGCCAGCAGCCCCTCCGTGAGCGGGGGAGTGGATACGCAGTATTTT. V is TRBV5-5 and J is TRBJ2-3; 8 nucleotides align to TRBD2. V shed 4 bases, J shed 6 bases, and the junction held 13 bases outside the gene matches. The germline V gene encodes CDR1 SGHKS and CDR2 YYEKEE (reference sequence). There are 16 residues in the CDR3.

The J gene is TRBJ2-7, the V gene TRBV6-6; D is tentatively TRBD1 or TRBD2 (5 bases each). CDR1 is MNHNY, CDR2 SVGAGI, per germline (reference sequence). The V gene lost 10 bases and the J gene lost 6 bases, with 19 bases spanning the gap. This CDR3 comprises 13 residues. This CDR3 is CANSPGRASEQYF. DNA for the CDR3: TGTGCCAACAGCCCGGGACGGGCCTCCGAGCAGTACTTC.

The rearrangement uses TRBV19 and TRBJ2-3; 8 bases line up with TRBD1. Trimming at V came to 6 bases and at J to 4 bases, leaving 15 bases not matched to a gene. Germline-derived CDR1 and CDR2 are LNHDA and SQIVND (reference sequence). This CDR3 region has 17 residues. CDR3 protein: CASRPTRGRGQADTQYF. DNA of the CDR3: TGTGCCAGTAGACCCACCCGGGGCAGGGGGCAGGCAGATACGCAGTATTTT.

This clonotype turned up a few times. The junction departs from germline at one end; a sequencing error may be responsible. The CDR3 nucleotides read TGCAGTGCGAGAGGCGGGGGGGCAGCAGATACGCAGTATTTT. Its translation: CSARGGGAADTQYF. The chain carries TRBV20-1 and TRBJ2-3, with TRBD2 identical over 9 bases. Germline CDR1 is DFQATT and CDR2 is SNEGSKA (reference sequence). CDR3 length equals 14 residues.

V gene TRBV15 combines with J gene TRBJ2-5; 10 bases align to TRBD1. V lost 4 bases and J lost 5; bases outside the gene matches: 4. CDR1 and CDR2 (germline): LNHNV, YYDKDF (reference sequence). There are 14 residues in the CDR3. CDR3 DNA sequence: TGTGCCACCAGCAAAGACAGGGGGCGGGAGACCCAGTACTTC. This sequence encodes CATSKDRGRETQYF.

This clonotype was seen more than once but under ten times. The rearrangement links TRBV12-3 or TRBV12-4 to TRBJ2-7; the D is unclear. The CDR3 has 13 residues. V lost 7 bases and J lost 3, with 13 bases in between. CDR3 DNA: TGTGCCAGCACCCTCCGACTGGGCTACGAGCAGTACTTC. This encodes CASTLRLGYEQYF.

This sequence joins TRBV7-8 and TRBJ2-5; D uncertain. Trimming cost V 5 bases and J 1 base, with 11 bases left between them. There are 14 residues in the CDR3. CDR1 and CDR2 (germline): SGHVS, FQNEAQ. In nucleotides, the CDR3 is TGTGCCAGCAGCGAATCGGGTGTCCAAGAGACCCAGTACTTC. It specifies CASSESGVQETQYF.

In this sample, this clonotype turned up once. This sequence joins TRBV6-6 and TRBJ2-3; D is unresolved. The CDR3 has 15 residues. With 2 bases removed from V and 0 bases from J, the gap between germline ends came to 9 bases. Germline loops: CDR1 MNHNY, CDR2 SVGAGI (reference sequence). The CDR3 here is CASSYEGWSTDTQYF. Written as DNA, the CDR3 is TGTGCCAGCAGTTACGAAGGGTGGAGCACAGATACGCAGTATTTT.

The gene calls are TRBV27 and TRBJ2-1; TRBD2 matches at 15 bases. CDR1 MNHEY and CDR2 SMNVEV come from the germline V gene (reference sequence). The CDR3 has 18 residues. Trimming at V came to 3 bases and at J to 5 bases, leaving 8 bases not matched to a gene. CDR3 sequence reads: CASSFSRTSGGADNEQFF. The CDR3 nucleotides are TGTGCCAGCAGTTTTTCTAGGACTAGCGGGGGGGCTGACAATGAGCAGTTCTTC.

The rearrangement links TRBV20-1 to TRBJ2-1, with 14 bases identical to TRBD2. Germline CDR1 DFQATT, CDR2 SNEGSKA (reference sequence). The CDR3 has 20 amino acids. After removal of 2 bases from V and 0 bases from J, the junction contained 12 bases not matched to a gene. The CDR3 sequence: CSARSRTSGGFESSYNEQFF. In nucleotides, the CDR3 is TGCAGTGCTAGATCCCGGACTAGCGGGGGGTTTGAGAGCTCCTACAATGAGCAGTTCTTC.

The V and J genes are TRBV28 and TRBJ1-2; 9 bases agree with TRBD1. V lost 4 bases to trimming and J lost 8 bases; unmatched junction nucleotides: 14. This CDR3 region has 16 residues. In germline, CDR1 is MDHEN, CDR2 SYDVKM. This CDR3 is CASSSRATGGWGGYTF. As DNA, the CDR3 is TGTGCCAGCAGTTCACGAGCCACAGGGGGCTGGGGCGGCTACACCTTC.

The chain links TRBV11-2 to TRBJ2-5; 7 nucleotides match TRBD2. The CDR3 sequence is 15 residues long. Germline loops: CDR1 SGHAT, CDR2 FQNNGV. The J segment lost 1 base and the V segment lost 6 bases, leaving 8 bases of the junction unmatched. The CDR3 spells CASRPTLAAQETQYF. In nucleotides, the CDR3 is TGTGCCAGCAGACCCACTCTAGCGGCCCAAGAGACCCAGTACTTC.

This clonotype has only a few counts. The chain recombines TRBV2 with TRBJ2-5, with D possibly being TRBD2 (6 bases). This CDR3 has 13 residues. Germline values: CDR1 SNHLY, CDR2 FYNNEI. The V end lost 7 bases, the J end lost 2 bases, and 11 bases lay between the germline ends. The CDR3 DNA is TGTGCCAGCAACGTGGGGGGTCAAGAGACCCAGTACTTC. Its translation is CASNVGGQETQYF.

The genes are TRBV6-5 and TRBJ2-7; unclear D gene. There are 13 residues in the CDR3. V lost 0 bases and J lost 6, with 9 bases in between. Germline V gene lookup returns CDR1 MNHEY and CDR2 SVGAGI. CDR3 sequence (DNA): TGTGCCAGCAGTTACTCGGGGTGGAGCGAGCAGTACTTC. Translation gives CASSYSGWSEQYF.

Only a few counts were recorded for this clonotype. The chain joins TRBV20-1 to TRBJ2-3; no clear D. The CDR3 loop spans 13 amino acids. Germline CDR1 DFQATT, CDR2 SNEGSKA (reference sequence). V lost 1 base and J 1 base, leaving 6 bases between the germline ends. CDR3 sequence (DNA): TGCAGTGCTAGAGTAGGAGGCACAGATACGCAGTATTTT. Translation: CSARVGGTDTQYF.

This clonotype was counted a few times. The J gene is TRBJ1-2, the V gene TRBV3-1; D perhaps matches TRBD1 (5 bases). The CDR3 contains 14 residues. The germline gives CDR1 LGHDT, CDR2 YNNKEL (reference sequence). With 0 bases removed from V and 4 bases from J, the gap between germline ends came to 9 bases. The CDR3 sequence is CASSQDRGVYGYTF. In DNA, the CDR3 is TGTGCCAGCAGCCAAGATCGAGGGGTCTATGGCTACACCTTC.